Shown below are 26 T cell receptor beta chains from a single sample sequenced in a study of CD4 T cells in relation to SARS-CoV-2 and coronaviruses. For these receptors, no antigen is known. Some clones are missing from TCRdb's copy, which holds only in-frame ones; the method was immunoSEQ multiplex PCR. This repertoire shows tens of thousands of clones, more than 60% found once; its top ten account for 3% to 4%. The sequenced sample was memory CD4+ T cells from PBMCs, cultured in vitro. All receptors derive from an adult with COVID-19.

The chain is built from TRBV6-4 and TRBJ1-5, with D unclear. Trimming pared 2 bases from V and 5 bases from J, leaving 10 bases between. From germline, CDR1 is MRHNA and CDR2 SNTAGT. The CDR3 has 14 amino acids. The CDR3 is CASSDHRTYQPQHF. CDR3 in DNA: TGTGCCAGCAGTGACCATCGGACCTATCAGCCCCAGCATTTT.

This clone was seen a single time. The rearrangement joins TRBV12-3 or TRBV12-4 to TRBJ2-7; the D gene is possibly TRBD2 (6 bases). Trimming removed 3 bases from V and 2 bases from J, with 8 bases in between. This CDR3 region has 13 residues. The DNA of the CDR3 is TGTGCCAGCAGTTTGCGGGGTCCCTACGAGCAGTACTTC. Protein sequence: CASSLRGPYEQYF.

This sequence joins TRBV18 and TRBJ2-7; TRBD1 matches at 9 bases. The J segment lost 1 base and the V segment lost 8 bases, leaving 9 bases of the junction unmatched. The CDR3 loop spans 15 amino acids. Germline assignment: CDR1 KGHSH and CDR2 LQKENI. The chain's CDR3 is CASHKSGQGSYEQYF. The CDR3 DNA is TGTGCCAGCCATAAGTCTGGACAGGGGTCCTACGAGCAGTACTTC.

This chain connects TRBV28 to TRBJ1-2; D unresolved. The V gene lost 2 bases and the J gene lost 5 bases, with 9 bases spanning the gap. CDR3 length equals 13 residues. Looked up from germline, CDR1 is MDHEN and CDR2 is SYDVKM. The CDR3 region is CASSLEARYGYTF. CDR3 nucleotides: TGTGCCAGCAGTTTAGAAGCCCGATATGGCTACACCTTC.

This clone was seen a single time. The rearrangement joins TRBV11-2 to TRBJ2-7; no definite D call. Germline CDR1 is SGHAT and CDR2 is FQNNGV. The V and J ends lost 0 bases and 2 bases respectively, with 8 bases between them. The CDR3 length is 14 residues. The CDR3: CASSLESGPYEQYF. DNA of the CDR3: TGTGCCAGCAGCTTAGAATCCGGTCCCTACGAGCAGTACTTC.

This clone was detected only once. The gene calls are TRBV5-1 and TRBJ2-5, with D unresolved. Germline CDR1 and CDR2: SGHRS and YFSETQ. Trimming removed 5 bases at V and 5 bases at J, with 10 bases between. The CDR3 is made up of 12 amino acids. The CDR3 protein is CASRPSTETQYF. CDR3 coding DNA: TGCGCCAGCAGACCGAGCACTGAGACCCAGTACTTC.

Only a few counts were recorded for this clone. The gene calls are TRBV2 and TRBJ1-1; TRBD1 is a possible D gene (6 bases). Trimming stripped 0 bases from V and 3 bases from J, with 14 bases between. Germline CDR1 is SNHLY and CDR2 is FYNNEI. This CDR3 comprises 16 residues. CDR3 coding DNA: TGTGCCAGCAGTGAAGCATCGTCAGGGGAAGACACTGAAGCTTTCTTT. It encodes CASSEASSGEDTEAFF.

The J gene is TRBJ2-1, the V gene TRBV5-6; 14 positions agree with TRBD2. The CDR3 length is 18 residues. Germline assignment: CDR1 SGHDT and CDR2 YYEEEE. The V and J ends lost 3 bases and 0 bases, in that order; junction bases with no gene match: 5. The DNA for the CDR3 is TGTGCCAGCAGCTCGCGGACTAGCGGGAGGCGCTCCTACAATGAGCAGTTCTTC. The encoded protein is CASSSRTSGRRSYNEQFF.

The CDR3 spells CSALLSYEQYF. CDR3 DNA sequence: TGCAGTGCCCTGCTGTCCTACGAGCAGTACTTC. J is TRBJ2-7 and V is TRBV20-1; D gene unclear. This CDR3 is built from 11 residues. Trimming removed 6 bases at V and 1 base at J, with 7 bases between. Per the germline V gene, CDR1 is DFQATT and CDR2 is SNEGSKA (reference sequence).

The chain recombines TRBV19 with TRBJ2-1, with a weak D call TRBD1 (5 bases). The germline CDR1 and CDR2 sequences are LNHDA and SQIVND (reference sequence). The CDR3 runs 15 residues. The germline V and J ends were trimmed by 0 bases and 5 bases, with 11 bases remaining between them. CDR3 loop: CASSIDRLRDNEQFF. The CDR3 DNA is TGTGCCAGTAGTATAGATCGTCTCAGGGACAATGAGCAGTTCTTC.

The rearrangement uses TRBV28 and TRBJ2-7, with 8 bases lining up with TRBD2. The CDR3 sequence is 19 residues long. Germline CDR1 is MDHEN and CDR2 is SYDVKM. J lost 4 bases, V lost 4 bases, and 21 bases had no gene match. This CDR3 reads CASSSLVGGRLSGSYEQYF. The DNA of the CDR3 is TGTGCCAGCAGTTCCCTAGTTGGCGGGAGGCTTTCAGGTTCTTACGAGCAGTACTTC.

V gene TRBV28 combines with J gene TRBJ2-7, with TRBD2 as a possible D gene (6 bases). V dropped 2 bases and J dropped 4 bases, with 9 bases sitting between them. CDR3 length: 13 amino acids. Germline V gives CDR1 MDHEN, CDR2 SYDVKM. The CDR3 loop reads CASSLAGTYEQYF. In nucleotides, the CDR3 is TGTGCCAGCAGTTTAGCGGGAACATACGAGCAGTACTTC.

This clone was counted only a few times. The rearrangement uses TRBV18 and TRBJ2-7; tentatively, D is TRBD1 (7 bases). The CDR3 contains 14 residues. Germline V gives CDR1 KGHSH, CDR2 LQKENI. With 5 bases removed from V and 6 bases from J, the gap between germline ends came to 17 bases. This chain's CDR3 is CASSSSQGGREQYF. CDR3 in DNA: TGTGCCAGCTCATCGTCTCAGGGGGGCCGCGAGCAGTACTTC.

The chain uses TRBV28 and TRBJ2-5; 9 bases align to TRBD2. Looked up from germline, CDR1 is MDHEN and CDR2 is SYDVKM. CDR3 length: 16 residues. The V and J ends lost 1 base and 0 bases, in that order; junction bases with no gene match: 3. Here the CDR3 reads CASSLFAGGHQETQYF. CDR3 bases: TGTGCCAGCAGTTTATTTGCGGGAGGGCACCAAGAGACCCAGTACTTC.

This chain joins TRBV5-4 and TRBJ2-5; tentative D call: TRBD2 (5 bases). CDR1 SGHNT and CDR2 YYREEE come from the germline V gene (reference sequence). V dropped 7 bases and J dropped 5 bases, with 12 bases sitting between them. This CDR3 is built from 12 residues. Here the CDR3 reads CASGRRGETQYF. CDR3 coding DNA: TGTGCCAGCGGGCGGAGAGGGGAGACCCAGTACTTC.

This rearrangement joins TRBV2 to TRBJ2-3; no firm D call. CDR3 size: 18 residues. With 7 bases removed from V and 6 bases from J, the gap between germline ends came to 29 bases. Germline V gives CDR1 SNHLY, CDR2 FYNNEI. The CDR3 protein is CASKIRSGSSSAADTQYF. The CDR3 region has the DNA TGTGCCAGCAAAATTCGATCTGGTTCCTCCTCGGCAGCCGATACGCAGTATTTT.

The chain recombines TRBV28 with TRBJ2-2; 7 bases agree with TRBD2. The CDR3 has 15 residues. V shed 6 bases, J shed 8 bases, and the junction held 12 bases outside the gene matches. Germline V gene sequence: CDR1 MDHEN, CDR2 SYDVKM. The CDR3: CASRLAAGDRGELFF. The CDR3 coding sequence is TGTGCCAGCAGACTAGCCGCGGGAGATAGGGGGGAGCTGTTTTTT.

This chain joins TRBV3-1 (or the pseudogene TRBV3-2) and TRBJ1-2; unclear D gene. The CDR3 consists of 12 residues. The V end lost 3 bases, the J end lost 5 bases, and 7 bases lay between the germline ends. The germline V gene has CDR1 LGHDT and CDR2 YNNKEL (reference sequence). The CDR3 sequence is CASSQGRYGYTF. The CDR3 DNA is TGTGCCAGCAGCCAGGGGAGATATGGCTACACCTTC.

This chain joins TRBV30 and TRBJ1-2; no firm D call. Germline values: CDR1 GTSNPN, CDR2 SVGIG (reference sequence). The CDR3 is 13 amino acids. The germline V and J ends were trimmed by 1 base and 6 bases, with 12 bases remaining between them. CDR3 bases: TGTGCCTGGAGTGGAGGGTCGTGGAATGGCTACACCTTC. It is translated as CAWSGGSWNGYTF. Full variable domain (missing parts from reference TRBV30 and TRBJ1-2): SQTIHQWPATLVQPVGSPLSLECTVEGTSNPNLYWYRQAAGRGLQLLFYSVGIGQISSEVPQNLSASRPQDRQFILSSKKLLLSDSGFYLCAWSGGSWNGYTFGSGTRLTVV.

V is TRBV2 and J is TRBJ1-1; D is unresolved. The CDR3 is 15 amino acids. Per the germline V gene, CDR1 is SNHLY and CDR2 is FYNNEI. Trimming took off 6 bases at V and 3 bases at J, with 17 bases between the two ends. The CDR3 DNA sequence: TGTGCCAGCAGCCCACGACCGCTAGGTTACACTGAAGCTTTCTTT. Translating gives CASSPRPLGYTEAFF.

J is TRBJ2-7 and V is TRBV3-1 (or the pseudogene TRBV3-2), with a tentative D call TRBD2 (6 bases). Germline V lookup: CDR1 LGHDT, CDR2 YNNKEL (reference sequence). The CDR3 contains 19 residues. Trimming removed 3 bases from V and 9 bases from J, with 33 bases in between. CDR3: CASSQTYNPRREGRFGQYF. DNA of the CDR3: TGTGCCAGCAGCCAGACATACAACCCCAGGCGGGAAGGCCGTTTCGGGCAGTACTTC.

This clone has only a few counts. The CDR3 region is CASSLGTGGLDEQFF. The CDR3 DNA is TGTGCCAGCAGCCTTGGGACAGGGGGTCTCGATGAGCAGTTCTTC. The gene calls are TRBV6-5 and TRBJ2-1; 11 nucleotides align to TRBD1. J gave up 8 bases and V 6 bases, and 9 bases lay outside the gene matches. Germline CDR1 MNHEY, CDR2 SVGAGI. This CDR3 contains 15 residues.

The rearrangement links TRBV4-1 to TRBJ1-5; 9 bases fit TRBD1. The V gene's germline CDR1 is MGHRA and CDR2 YSYEKL. J lost 2 bases, V lost 2 bases, and 7 bases had no gene match. This CDR3 is 17 amino acids long. CDR3 protein: CASSQTDRGVGNQPQHF. DNA of the CDR3: TGCGCCAGCAGCCAAACGGACAGGGGCGTTGGCAATCAGCCCCAGCATTTT.

V is TRBV5-4 and J is TRBJ1-1; TRBD1 aligns across 9 bases. Germline V gene sequence: CDR1 SGHNT, CDR2 YYREEE (reference sequence). J lost 4 bases, V lost 3 bases, and 7 bases had no gene match. The CDR3 covers 15 residues. CDR3 amino acids: CASSWRDRVSTEAFF. CDR3 coding DNA: TGTGCCAGCAGCTGGAGGGACAGGGTTAGCACTGAAGCTTTCTTT.

The chain is built from TRBV3-1 (or the pseudogene TRBV3-2) and TRBJ1-2; D remains unclear. The CDR3 consists of 12 residues. Between the trimmed V and J ends, which lost 1 base and 10 bases, there was a span of 10 bases. Germline V gene data show CDR1 as LGHDT and CDR2 as YNNKEL (reference sequence). The CDR3 loop is CASSQVEGFYTF. CDR3 in DNA: TGTGCCAGCAGCCAAGTAGAGGGCTTCTACACCTTC.

The chain couples TRBV10-3 to TRBJ2-7; D is unresolved. V gave up 0 bases and J gave up 6 bases, with 21 bases separating them. This CDR3 spans 17 amino acids. CDR1 is ENHRY, CDR2 SYGVKD, per germline. CDR3 bases: TGTGCCATCAGTGAGTCGAGCTTTAGGCTTCCCCGCGGCGAGCAGTACTTC. Protein sequence: CAISESSFRLPRGEQYF.